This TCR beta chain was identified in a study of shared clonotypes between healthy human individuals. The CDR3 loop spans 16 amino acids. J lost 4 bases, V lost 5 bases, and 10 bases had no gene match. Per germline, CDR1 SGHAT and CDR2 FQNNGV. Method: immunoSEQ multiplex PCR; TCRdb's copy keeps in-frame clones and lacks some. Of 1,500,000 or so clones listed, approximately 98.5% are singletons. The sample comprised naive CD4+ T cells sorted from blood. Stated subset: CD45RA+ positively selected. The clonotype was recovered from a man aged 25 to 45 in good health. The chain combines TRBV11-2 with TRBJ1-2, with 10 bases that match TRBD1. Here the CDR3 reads CASSPGTGVFFYGYTF. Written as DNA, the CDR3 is TGTGCCAGCAGCCCGGGGACAGGGGTCTTCTTCTATGGCTACACCTTC.